The T cell receptor beta chain under discussion was sequenced for a study of blood T cell repertoires in COVID-19. Study at large: Collection of acute and convalescent COVID-19 samples took place in the United States, Italy and Spain. In each case, the material was cDNA or gDNA derived from T cells, B-cell-depleted T cells, or PBMCs.

The data were produced by immunoSEQ multiplex PCR, yet TCRdb's version contains in-frame clones alone and is incomplete. The repertoire has approximately 38,000 clones, more than 75% of them found once; the top ten carry 24%. Germline V lookup: CDR1 DFQATT, CDR2 SNEGSKA (reference sequence). CDR3 length: 16 amino acids. A word on this clone: The junction departs from germline at one end; a sequencing error may be responsible.

The TCR sequence derives from a middle-aged man with active or convalescent COVID-19. Sample: peripheral blood. The rearrangement uses TRBV20-1 and TRBJ1-1, with 7 bases identical to TRBD1. The CDR3 loop is CCASEVQGGWATEAFF. The CDR3 coding sequence is TGCTGTGCTAGTGAGGTCCAGGGGGGATGGGCCACTGAAGCTTTCTTT.